These 17 T cell receptor beta chains share one sample of origin, sequenced in a study of PD-L1 blockade in urothelial cancer. TCRdb keeps only in-frame clones here, not all; method: immunoSEQ multiplex PCR. Among approximately 100,000 clones, around 90% were seen once, and the ten largest hold about 0.92%. The starting material was PBMCs, obtained around atezolizumab (anti-PD-L1) treatment. These receptor sequences come from a woman older than 75 with urothelial cancer.

The J gene is TRBJ1-4, the V gene TRBV10-1; 7 nucleotides line up with TRBD1. The CDR3 has 13 amino acids. The germline V gene encodes CDR1 WNHNN and CDR2 SYGVQD (reference sequence). The junction had 2 bases not matched to a gene; V was cut back by 6 bases and J by 4 bases. Here the CDR3 reads CASSRDSNEKLFF. CDR3 sequence (DNA): TGCGCCAGCAGCCGGGACAGTAATGAAAAACTGTTTTTT.

The chain couples TRBV2 to TRBJ1-1; D unclear. Germline loops: CDR1 SNHLY, CDR2 FYNNEI. V was shortened by 7 bases and J by 0 bases, with 18 bases between the two germline ends. The CDR3 has 16 amino acids. The CDR3 spells CASTLRDPGMNTEAFF. CDR3 DNA: TGTGCCAGCACCCTGAGGGATCCGGGAATGAACACTGAAGCTTTCTTT. The full variable domain, with the rest looked up from reference TRBV2 and TRBJ1-1, is EPEVTQTPSHQVTQMGQEVILRCVPISNHLYFYWYRQILGQKVEFLVSFYNNEISEKSEIFDDQFSVERPDGSNFTLKIRSTKLEDSAMYFCASTLRDPGMNTEAFFGQGTRLTVV.

The CDR3, as DNA: TGTGCCAGCAGGGCCCAGAGGTCACTGTTTTTT. Residues: CASRAQRSLFF. V gene TRBV7-2 combines with J gene TRBJ1-4; D gene ambiguous. The CDR3 extends over 11 amino acids. The V end was cut by 6 bases, the J end by 13 bases, with 12 bases between. The germline gives CDR1 SGHTA, CDR2 FQGNSA.

The chain has TRBV5-1 and TRBJ2-3; 9 bases agree with TRBD2. The V gene end was trimmed by 6 bases and the J gene end by 6 bases; junction bases not matched to a gene: 8. CDR1 and CDR2 from the germline V gene are SGHRS and YFSETQ. The CDR3 consists of 14 residues. The CDR3 DNA sequence: TGCGCCAGCATTCCGGGACTAGCTTCGGATACGCAGTATTTT. Translated: CASIPGLASDTQYF.

The chain joins TRBV5-6 to TRBJ2-5; 7 bases are a match to TRBD2. The CDR3 sequence is 14 residues long. CDR1 and CDR2 from the germline V gene are SGHDT and YYEEEE. V shed 3 bases, J shed 1 base, and the junction held 3 bases outside the gene matches. The CDR3 protein is CASSWGRGQETQYF. The CDR3 nucleotides are TGTGCCAGCAGCTGGGGGAGGGGCCAAGAGACCCAGTACTTC.

The chain uses TRBV6-4 and TRBJ2-1, with TRBD2 matching over 16 bases. CDR1 and CDR2 from the germline V gene are MRHNA and SNTAGT. Germline trimming cut 6 bases from V and 2 bases from J; bases unmatched to any gene: 7. This CDR3 region has 18 residues. CDR3 region: CASSALGLAGGPYNEQFF. CDR3 coding DNA: TGTGCCAGCAGCGCCTTGGGACTAGCGGGAGGGCCCTACAATGAGCAGTTCTTC.

In its sample, this clone was seen once. The chain is built from TRBV28 and TRBJ2-7; TRBD2 aligns across 7 bases. CDR3 length: 14 residues. The V gene's germline CDR1 is MDHEN and CDR2 SYDVKM. With V trimmed by 3 bases and J by 7 bases, 9 bases remained unmatched. DNA of the CDR3: TGTGCCAGCAGTTTGCGGGGGAGCAAGGGGGAGCAGTACTTC. Protein: CASSLRGSKGEQYF.

This clone has a handful of counts. V is TRBV9 and J is TRBJ2-1; 7 nucleotides align to TRBD1. V lost 4 bases to trimming and J lost 5 bases; unmatched junction nucleotides: 6. The CDR3 consists of 14 residues. The germline V gene encodes CDR1 SGDLS and CDR2 YYNGEE. This chain's CDR3 is CASSSLGQHNEQFF. The CDR3 DNA sequence: TGTGCCAGCAGCAGCCTGGGACAGCACAATGAGCAGTTCTTC.

The V call is TRBV19, the J call TRBJ1-5; 7 nucleotides line up with TRBD1. The CDR3 runs 15 residues. V trimming: 5 bases; J trimming: 6 bases; junction bases outside the gene matches: 10. Looked up from germline, CDR1 is LNHDA and CDR2 is SQIVND (reference sequence). The CDR3 DNA reads as TGTGCCAGTAGTTCGGCAGGGGGTAAGGGTCAGCCCCAGCATTTT. Protein sequence: CASSSAGGKGQPQHF. Combining the CDR3 with reference TRBV19 and TRBJ1-5 gives the whole variable domain DGGITQSPKYLFRKEGQNVTLSCEQNLNHDAMYWYRQDPGQGLRLIYYSQIVNDFQKGDIAEGYSVSREKKESFPLTVTSAQKNPTAFYLCASSSAGGKGQPQHFGDGTRLSIL.

The rearrangement links TRBV9 to TRBJ1-1; a weak D match, TRBD1 (5 bases). The germline V gene encodes CDR1 SGDLS and CDR2 YYNGEE. The V end lost 0 bases, the J end lost 0 bases, and 9 bases lay between the germline ends. The CDR3 spans 15 residues. The CDR3 coding sequence is TGTGCCAGCAGCGTAGCTACGGGGGTGAACACTGAAGCTTTCTTT. Translation: CASSVATGVNTEAFF. The full variable domain, with the rest looked up from reference TRBV9 and TRBJ1-1, is DSGVTQTPKHLITATGQRVTLRCSPRSGDLSVYWYQQSLDQGLQFLIQYYNGEERAKGNILERFSAQQFPDLHSELNLSSLELGDSALYFCASSVATGVNTEAFFGQGTRLTVV.

This chain links TRBV5-1 with TRBJ1-1; tentatively, D is TRBD1 (6 bases). The CDR3 spans 15 residues. Per germline, CDR1 SGHRS and CDR2 YFSETQ. Trimming cost V 4 bases and J 4 bases, with 17 bases left between them. This chain's CDR3 is CASSRGGNEGTEAFF. In DNA, the CDR3 is TGCGCCAGCAGCCGGGGGGGCAATGAGGGCACTGAAGCTTTCTTT.

The rearrangement uses TRBV6-6 and TRBJ1-5; D is unclear. Germline lookup yields CDR1 MNHNY and CDR2 SVGAGI (reference sequence). The CDR3 consists of 12 residues. V lost 5 bases and J 8 bases, leaving 10 bases between the germline ends. CDR3 coding DNA: TGTGCCAGCAGTCCTTCGGCGGAGCCCCAGCATTTT. It codes for CASSPSAEPQHF.

This clone occurred once. The V gene is TRBV5-4, the J gene TRBJ2-2; D call uncertain. The CDR3 runs 18 residues. The germline V and J ends were trimmed by 4 bases and 0 bases, with 19 bases remaining between them. Germline V gives CDR1 SGHNT, CDR2 YYREEE (reference sequence). The CDR3 loop reads CASSPPTSFSANTGELFF. In DNA form, the CDR3 reads TGTGCCAGCAGCCCACCGACAAGTTTCTCCGCGAACACCGGGGAGCTGTTTTTT. Variable domain in full (rest from reference TRBV5-4 and TRBJ2-2): ETGVTQSPTHLIKTRGQQVTLRCSSQSGHNTVSWYQQALGQGPQFIFQYYREEENGRGNFPPRFSGLQFPNYSSELNVNALELDDSALYLCASSPPTSFSANTGELFFGEGSRLTVL.

This clone was picked up one time. This chain connects TRBV2 to TRBJ1-4; D gene unclear. Looked up from germline, CDR1 is SNHLY and CDR2 is FYNNEI. The CDR3 has 13 amino acids. Trimming removed 5 bases from V and 6 bases from J, with 10 bases in between. CDR3 nucleotides: TGTGCCAGCAGTCTGGTGGAGGATGAAAAACTGTTTTTT. Translated, it gives CASSLVEDEKLFF.

The rearrangement uses TRBV27 and TRBJ2-7; 8 nucleotides agree with TRBD2. CDR1 and CDR2 (germline): MNHEY, SMNVEV (reference sequence). J was trimmed by 2 bases and V by 5 bases; bases with no gene match: 5. The CDR3 extends over 14 amino acids. CDR3 nucleotide sequence: TGTGCCAGCAGTAAAACGGGAGGGCCCTACGAGCAGTACTTC. This sequence encodes CASSKTGGPYEQYF.

The genes are TRBV28 and TRBJ2-3, with 10 bases aligning to TRBD1. V shed 5 bases, J shed 0 bases, and the junction held 5 bases outside the gene matches. Germline lookup yields CDR1 MDHEN and CDR2 SYDVKM. This CDR3 has 16 residues. CDR3 region: CASSKGQGPSTDTQYF. The CDR3 DNA reads as TGTGCCAGCAGTAAGGGACAGGGGCCTAGCACAGATACGCAGTATTTT.

The rearrangement links TRBV6-1 to TRBJ2-3; tentative D call: TRBD2 (5 bases). This CDR3 is 15 amino acids long. The V gene's germline CDR1 is MNHNS and CDR2 SASEGT. V lost 3 bases to trimming and J lost 0 bases, with 10 bases between them. CDR3 nucleotides: TGTGCCAGCAGTGACAGGCCGGGGAGCACAGATACGCAGTATTTT. It yields the protein CASSDRPGSTDTQYF.